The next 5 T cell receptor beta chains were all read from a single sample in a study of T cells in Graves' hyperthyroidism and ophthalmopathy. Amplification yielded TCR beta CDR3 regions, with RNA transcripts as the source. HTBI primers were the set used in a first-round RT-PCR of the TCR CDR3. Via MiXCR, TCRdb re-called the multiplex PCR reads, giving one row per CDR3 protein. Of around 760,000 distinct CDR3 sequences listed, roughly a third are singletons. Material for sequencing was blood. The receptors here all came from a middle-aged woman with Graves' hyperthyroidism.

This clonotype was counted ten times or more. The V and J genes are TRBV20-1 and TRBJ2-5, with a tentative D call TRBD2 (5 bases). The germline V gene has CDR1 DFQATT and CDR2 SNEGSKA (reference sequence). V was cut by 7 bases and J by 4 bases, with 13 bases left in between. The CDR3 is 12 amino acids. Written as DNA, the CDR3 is TGCAGTGGCCGTCTCGAGGGAGAGACCCAGTACTTC. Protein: CSGRLEGETQYF.

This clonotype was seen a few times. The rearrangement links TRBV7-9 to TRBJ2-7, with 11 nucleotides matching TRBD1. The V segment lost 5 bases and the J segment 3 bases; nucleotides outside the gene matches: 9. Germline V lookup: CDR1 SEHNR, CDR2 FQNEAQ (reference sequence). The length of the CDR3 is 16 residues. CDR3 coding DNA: TGTGCCAGCAGCGAAAGGTGGGGACAGGGGGGCTACGAGCAGTACTTC. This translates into CASSERWGQGGYEQYF. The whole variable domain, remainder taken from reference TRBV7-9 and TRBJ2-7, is DTGVSQNPRHKITKRGQNVTFRCDPISEHNRLYWYRQTLGQGPEFLTYFQNEAQLEKSRLLSDRFSAERPKGSFSTLEIQRTEQGDSAMYLCASSERWGQGGYEQYFGPGTRLTVT.

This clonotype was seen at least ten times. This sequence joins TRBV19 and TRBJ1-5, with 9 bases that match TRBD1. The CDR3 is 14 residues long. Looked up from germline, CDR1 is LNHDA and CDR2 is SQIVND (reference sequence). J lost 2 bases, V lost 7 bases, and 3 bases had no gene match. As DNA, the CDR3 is TGTGCCAGTACCAGGACAGGGGGCAATCAGCCCCAGCATTTT. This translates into CASTRTGGNQPQHF.

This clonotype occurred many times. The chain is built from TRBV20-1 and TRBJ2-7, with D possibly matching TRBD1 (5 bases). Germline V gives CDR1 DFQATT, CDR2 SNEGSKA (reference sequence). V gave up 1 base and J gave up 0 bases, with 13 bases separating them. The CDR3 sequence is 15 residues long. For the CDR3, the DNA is TGCAGTGCTAGAGGCCCAGGGTCCCCCTCCTACGAGCAGTACTTC. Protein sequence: CSARGPGSPSYEQYF.

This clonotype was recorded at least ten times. CDR3 coding DNA: TGTGCCAGCAGTTACTTAGGTAGCGGCTACGAGCAGTACTTC. Translating gives CASSYLGSGYEQYF. The V call is TRBV6-5, the J call TRBJ2-7; D perhaps matches TRBD2 (6 bases). In germline, CDR1 is MNHEY, CDR2 SVGAGI. With 1 base removed from V and 3 bases from J, the gap between germline ends came to 10 bases. This CDR3 spans 14 amino acids.